These T cell receptor beta chains were read from a single sample in a study of Graves' ophthalmopathy and Graves' hyperthyroidism. Each CDR3 protein is one row after TCRdb ran MiXCR on the multiplex PCR reads. This table has about 390,000 distinct CDR3 sequences, about 18% appearing once. Sequenced: peripheral blood. The receptor set was obtained from an adult woman with stable Graves' hyperthyroidism. CDR3s include the opening cysteine and the closing phenylalanine or tryptophan. Each record gives: clone size, V gene, J gene, D gene, CDR3 DNA, CDR3 protein. The D gene is left open where the match is weak. Expanded clones are given a class, and other clones once, few, many or no size at all.

abundance: many
v_gene: TRBV29-1
j_gene: TRBJ2-7
d_gene: TRBD2
CDR3nt: TGCAGCGTTGAAGAATTCTTGGGAGCGGGGGTGATCTACGAGCAGTACTTC
CDR3aa: CSVEEFLGAGVIYEQYF

abundance: many
v_gene: TRBV6-1
j_gene: TRBJ1-6
d_gene: .
CDR3nt: TGTGCCAGCAGCCTCCGGGACCCCCATGGGCCCCTCCACTTT
CDR3aa: CASSLRDPHGPLHF

abundance: many
v_gene: TRBV12-3/TRBV12-4
j_gene: TRBJ1-2
d_gene: TRBD1
CDR3nt: TGTGCCAGCAGTCCTACAGGGGCTAACTATGGCTACACCTTC
CDR3aa: CASSPTGANYGYTF

abundance: many
v_gene: TRBV11-2
j_gene: TRBJ2-7
d_gene: TRBD2
CDR3nt: TGTGCCAGCAGCTACACCCGGACTAGCGCCGACGAGCAGTACTTC
CDR3aa: CASSYTRTSADEQYF

abundance: few
v_gene: TRBV29-1
j_gene: TRBJ1-1
d_gene: TRBD1
CDR3nt: TGCAGCGTTGAAGACAGGGGGCCGGGAACTGAAGCTTTCTTT
CDR3aa: CSVEDRGPGTEAFF

abundance: many
v_gene: TRBV7-3
j_gene: TRBJ1-6
d_gene: .
CDR3nt: TGTGCCAGCAGCTTAAGTCCCCCGGACGGTAATTCACCCCTCCACTTT
CDR3aa: CASSLSPPDGNSPLHF

abundance: many
v_gene: TRBV28
j_gene: TRBJ2-7
d_gene: TRBD1
CDR3nt: TGTGCCAGCAGTTTTACCCCGGACAGGGGCGTATCCTACGAGCAGTACTTC
CDR3aa: CASSFTPDRGVSYEQYF

abundance: many
v_gene: TRBV20-1
j_gene: TRBJ1-2
d_gene: .
CDR3nt: TGCAGTGCTAGTCAGGCCTCGGGCGGCTACACCTTC
CDR3aa: CSASQASGGYTF

abundance: many
v_gene: TRBV6-1
j_gene: TRBJ1-5
d_gene: .
CDR3nt: TGTGCCAGCAGTGAAATGGTGGTGGCGGTCTCCAATCAGCCCCAGCATTTT
CDR3aa: CASSEMVVAVSNQPQHF

abundance: many
v_gene: TRBV24-1
j_gene: TRBJ2-7
d_gene: .
CDR3nt: TGTGCCACCAGTTCCGCCAGCCGGACCTACGAGCAGTACTTC
CDR3aa: CATSSASRTYEQYF

abundance: .
v_gene: TRBV6-1
j_gene: TRBJ2-4
d_gene: TRBD1
CDR3nt: TGTGCCAGCAGTGTTGGGACAGGGTACGGAAACGTTCAGTACTTC
CDR3aa: CASSVGTGYGNVQYF

abundance: many
v_gene: TRBV25-1
j_gene: TRBJ2-5
d_gene: .
CDR3nt: TGTGCCAGCACTGACTCAGGGGCGCGGGAGACCCAGTACTTC
CDR3aa: CASTDSGARETQYF

abundance: many
v_gene: TRBV20-1
j_gene: TRBJ2-5
d_gene: .
CDR3nt: TGCAGTGCAAGGACAGACCAAGAGACCCAGTACTTC
CDR3aa: CSARTDQETQYF

abundance: many
v_gene: TRBV6-5
j_gene: TRBJ1-1
d_gene: .
CDR3nt: TGTGCCAGCAGTTACTCGATCCCGGGGGATGAAGCTTTCTTT
CDR3aa: CASSYSIPGDEAFF

abundance: many
v_gene: TRBV6-5
j_gene: TRBJ2-7
d_gene: .
CDR3nt: TGTGCCAGCAGTTACTCAGGGCCCCCATTTTTATACGAGCAGTACTTC
CDR3aa: CASSYSGPPFLYEQYF

abundance: many
v_gene: TRBV28
j_gene: TRBJ2-7
d_gene: TRBD1
CDR3nt: TGTGCCAGCGAGTCGGTGGGACAGGGCTACGAGCAGTACTTC
CDR3aa: CASESVGQGYEQYF

abundance: many
v_gene: TRBV28
j_gene: TRBJ2-7
d_gene: .
CDR3nt: TGTGCCAGCAGTTTACGACAGGGACTTTTCACCTACGAGCAGTACTTC
CDR3aa: CASSLRQGLFTYEQYF

abundance: .
v_gene: TRBV28
j_gene: TRBJ1-1
d_gene: .
CDR3nt: TGCGCCAGCAGTAAGAGGGTCGGGACTACGTTCGGGCGAGCTTTCTTT
CDR3aa: CASSKRVGTTFGRAFF

abundance: .
v_gene: TRBV6-1
j_gene: TRBJ1-5
d_gene: .
CDR3nt: TGTGCCAGCAAAGACCGGGGAGAGTACAATCAGCCCCAGCATTTT
CDR3aa: CASKDRGEYNQPQHF

abundance: .
v_gene: TRBV12-3/TRBV12-4
j_gene: TRBJ2-5
d_gene: TRBD2
CDR3nt: TGTGCCAGCAGTGTCTCGACTAGCCCATTACAAGAGACCCAGTACTTC
CDR3aa: CASSVSTSPLQETQYF

abundance: many
v_gene: TRBV6-2/TRBV6-3
j_gene: TRBJ2-2
d_gene: .
CDR3nt: TGTGCCAGCAGGCCGACGTCGGGAGTGATCGGGGAGCTGTTTTTT
CDR3aa: CASRPTSGVIGELFF

abundance: many
v_gene: TRBV3-1
j_gene: TRBJ2-7
d_gene: TRBD2
CDR3nt: TGTGCCAGCAGCCTTCGGACTAGCGGATACGAGCAGTACTTC
CDR3aa: CASSLRTSGYEQYF

abundance: many
v_gene: TRBV28
j_gene: TRBJ1-2
d_gene: TRBD1
CDR3nt: TGTGCCAGCAGTCACATGGACAGGGAATATGGCTACACCTTC
CDR3aa: CASSHMDREYGYTF

abundance: .
v_gene: TRBV7-6
j_gene: TRBJ2-2
d_gene: TRBD1
CDR3nt: TGTGCCAGCAGCTACGGTGGACAGGGCACCGGGGAGCTGTTTTTT
CDR3aa: CASSYGGQGTGELFF

abundance: many
v_gene: TRBV20-1
j_gene: TRBJ1-1
d_gene: .
CDR3nt: TGCAGTGCTAACCCGCAGGGCACTGAAGCTTTCTTT
CDR3aa: CSANPQGTEAFF

abundance: .
v_gene: TRBV19
j_gene: TRBJ2-5
d_gene: .
CDR3nt: TGTGCCAGTAGTATGGTCGTGGGGAAAAAGACCCAGTACTTC
CDR3aa: CASSMVVGKKTQYF

abundance: many
v_gene: TRBV9
j_gene: TRBJ2-2
d_gene: .
CDR3nt: TGTGCCAGCAGCGTAGCCGATATCGTTTCCGGGGAGCTGTTTTTT
CDR3aa: CASSVADIVSGELFF

abundance: .
v_gene: TRBV15
j_gene: TRBJ2-7
d_gene: .
CDR3nt: TGTGCCACCAAGGCCGGGGCGAGCTCCTACGAGCAGTACTTC
CDR3aa: CATKAGASSYEQYF

abundance: few
v_gene: TRBV12-3/TRBV12-4
j_gene: TRBJ1-2
d_gene: .
CDR3nt: TGTGCCAGCAGTATGAATAACTATGGCTACACCTTC
CDR3aa: CASSMNNYGYTF

abundance: many
v_gene: TRBV5-1
j_gene: TRBJ1-1
d_gene: .
CDR3nt: TGCGCCAGCAGCCCGGGTGACTCGCTCCTGAACACTGAAGCTTTCTTT
CDR3aa: CASSPGDSLLNTEAFF

abundance: .
v_gene: TRBV11-2
j_gene: TRBJ2-7
d_gene: .
CDR3nt: TGTGCCAGCAGCTTAGAAGTCAGGGTGGGCGAGCAGTACTTC
CDR3aa: CASSLEVRVGEQYF